This TCR beta chain comes out of a study of blood T cell repertoires in COVID-19. Study-level background: PBMCs, B-cell-depleted T cells, or T cells were the source of the cDNA or gDNA that made up the material.

Per the study methods: Amplification with reference gene primers provided the estimates of nucleated cell counts. Here immunoSEQ multiplex PCR was the method, and the copy in TCRdb shows in-frame clones only, minus some. Clone size and the V and J calls come from that table; the DNA yielded D and trimming. The table lists hundreds of thousands of clones, roughly 90% of them singletons, with 3% in the top ten. The study counted Cohort 3 donors as recovered given two negative PCRs, clearance, or symptom resolution. The CDR3 extends over 16 amino acids. Germline lookup yields CDR1 MNHEY and CDR2 SMNVEV (reference sequence). V shed 7 bases and J 0 bases; nucleotides not matched to a gene: 5.

V usage is TRBV27 and J usage is TRBJ2-6, with 8 bases aligning to TRBD1. What was sequenced was PBMCs or T cells enriched from blood (not recorded which). The origin of this receptor is a woman between 45 and 65 years old who had recovered from COVID-19. Here the CDR3 DNA reads TGTGCCAGCACGACAGGGGTCTACTCTGGGGCCAACGTCCTGACTTTC. Amino acids: CASTTGVYSGANVLTF.